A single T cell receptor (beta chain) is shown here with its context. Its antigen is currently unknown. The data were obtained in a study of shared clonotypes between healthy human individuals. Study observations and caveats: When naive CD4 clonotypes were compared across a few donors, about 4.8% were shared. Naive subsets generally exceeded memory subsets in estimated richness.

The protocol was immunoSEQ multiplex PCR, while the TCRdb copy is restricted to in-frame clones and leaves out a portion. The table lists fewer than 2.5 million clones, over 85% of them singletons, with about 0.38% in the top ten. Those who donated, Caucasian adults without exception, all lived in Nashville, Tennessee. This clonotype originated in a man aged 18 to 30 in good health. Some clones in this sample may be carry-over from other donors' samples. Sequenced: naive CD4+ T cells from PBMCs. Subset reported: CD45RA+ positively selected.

CDR3 sequence: CASSPWPTNEKLFF. CDR3 coding DNA: TGTGCCAGCAGCCCCTGGCCAACTAATGAAAAACTGTTTTTT. V and J are TRBV28 and TRBJ1-4; D is uncertain. V was trimmed by 6 bases and J by 0 bases, leaving 8 bases between them. Looked up from germline, CDR1 is MDHEN and CDR2 is SYDVKM. This CDR3 has 14 amino acids.